These 25 T cell receptor beta chains were all obtained from the same sample, sequenced in a study of shared clonotypes between healthy human individuals. Sequenced by immunoSEQ multiplex PCR; TCRdb stores in-frame clones only, minus some. This table holds some 2,100,000 clones, just over 90% found once. Naive-designated CD8 cells lacked CD45RO, were positively enriched for CCR7, and omitted terminally differentiated effector memory CD45RA+ cells. The sample was naive CD8+ T cells from PBMCs. These receptors all stem from a man in his late teens or twenties in good health. Some clones in this sample may be carry-over from other donors' samples.

CDR3 sequence: CASSESSGRRGTDTQYF. Written as DNA, the CDR3 is TGTGCCAGCAGTGAGTCTAGCGGGAGGCGGGGCACAGATACGCAGTATTTT. J is TRBJ2-3 and V is TRBV25-1, with 11 bases matching TRBD2. The germline gives CDR1 MGHDK, CDR2 SYGVNS. Trimming cost V 3 bases and J 1 base; bases outside gene matches: 6. This CDR3 comprises 17 residues.

The J gene is TRBJ2-4, the V gene TRBV7-6, with D unresolved. The CDR3 totals 18 residues. Trimming pared 4 bases from V and 1 base from J, leaving 20 bases between. Germline V gives CDR1 SGHVS, CDR2 FNYEAQ. This CDR3 is CASSSAGPIPGAKNIQYF. The CDR3 region has the DNA TGTGCCAGCAGCTCGGCCGGGCCAATCCCCGGGGCCAAAAACATTCAGTACTTC.

Comment on this clone: This sample also contains other DNA sequences that code for the same CDR3. This chain connects TRBV28 to TRBJ1-3; weak D call: TRBD1 (5 bases). Germline CDR1 MDHEN, CDR2 SYDVKM. CDR3 size: 14 residues. Trimming took off 6 bases at V and 4 bases at J, with 13 bases between the two ends. CDR3 sequence: CASSPGTSGNTIYF. The CDR3 DNA follows: TGTGCCAGCAGCCCTGGGACGTCGGGAAACACCATATATTTT.

V usage is TRBV27 and J usage is TRBJ1-1; no clear D gene. The CDR3 extends over 13 amino acids. Germline values: CDR1 MNHEY, CDR2 SMNVEV (reference sequence). Trimming removed 0 bases at V and 7 bases at J, with 9 bases between. The CDR3 spells CASSLSNWDEAFF. CDR3 nucleotide sequence: TGTGCCAGCAGTTTATCGAACTGGGATGAAGCTTTCTTT.

This chain joins TRBV5-1 and TRBJ1-4, with unresolved D. The length of the CDR3 is 12 residues. The ends were cut back, 2 bases at V and 4 bases at J, with 3 bases in the middle. Germline CDR1 SGHRS, CDR2 YFSETQ. The CDR3 DNA reads TGCGCCAGCAGCTTTAATAATGAAAAACTGTTTTTT. The encoded protein is CASSFNNEKLFF.

This rearrangement joins TRBV7-6 to TRBJ2-7; 12 bases are shared with TRBD1. Per germline, CDR1 SGHVS and CDR2 FNYEAQ. V lost 1 base to trimming and J lost 9 bases; unmatched junction nucleotides: 7. The CDR3 totals 15 residues. CDR3 nucleotide sequence: TGTGCCAGCAGCTTAGATGGGACAGGGGGCCCTTGGCAGTACTTC. Amino acids: CASSLDGTGGPWQYF.

Note on this clone: Different DNA sequences within this sample yield the same CDR3. The chain has TRBV7-2 and TRBJ2-7; D unresolved. Trimming left V 3 bases short and J 4 bases short, with 7 bases between. The CDR3 is 12 amino acids. From germline, CDR1 is SGHTA and CDR2 FQGNSA. CDR3 sequence (DNA): TGTGCCAGCAGCTTCGGGTCTTACGAGCAGTACTTC. This gives the protein CASSFGSYEQYF.

The chain's CDR3 is CAISGDGGNQPQHF. The CDR3 coding sequence is TGTGCCATCAGTGGGGACGGAGGAAATCAGCCCCAGCATTTT. V is TRBV10-3 and J is TRBJ1-5, with TRBD1 as a possible D gene (5 bases). Germline values: CDR1 ENHRY, CDR2 SYGVKD. V lost 4 bases and J lost 4, with 11 bases in between. The CDR3 consists of 14 residues.

The V gene is TRBV5-1, the J gene TRBJ2-7; the match to TRBD1 covers 11 bases. Unmatched junction bases numbered 9, after V lost 4 bases and J lost 3 bases. The CDR3 has 16 amino acids. CDR1 and CDR2 (germline): SGHRS, YFSETQ. In DNA, the CDR3 is TGCGCCAGCAGCCCGGAAAGAGGGACAGGGGGCTACGAGCAGTACTTC. It codes for CASSPERGTGGYEQYF.

J is TRBJ1-5 and V is TRBV30; D remains unclear. This CDR3 comprises 13 residues. Germline V gene data show CDR1 as GTSNPN and CDR2 as SVGIG (reference sequence). The ends were cut back, 3 bases at V and 3 bases at J, with 9 bases in the middle. For the CDR3, the DNA is TGTGCCTGGAGGGAAGGGTTCAATCAGCCCCAGCATTTT. Its protein product is CAWREGFNQPQHF. Looking up the rest from reference TRBV30 and TRBJ1-5 gives the full variable domain: SQTIHQWPATLVQPVGSPLSLECTVEGTSNPNLYWYRQAAGRGLQLLFYSVGIGQISSEVPQNLSASRPQDRQFILSSKKLLLSDSGFYLCAWREGFNQPQHFGDGTRLSIL.

The chain couples TRBV7-2 to TRBJ2-1; TRBD1 matches 7 bases. This CDR3 has 15 amino acids. Germline V gene sequence: CDR1 SGHTA, CDR2 FQGNSA. V gave up 3 bases and J gave up 9 bases; unmatched junction bases: 11. The CDR3: CASSLGQTLVVEQFF. As DNA, the CDR3 is TGTGCCAGCAGCTTGGGACAGACCTTAGTTGTTGAGCAGTTCTTC.

V usage is TRBV7-8 and J usage is TRBJ2-7; 10 bases match TRBD2. The CDR3 is 18 residues long. CDR1 SGHVS and CDR2 FQNEAQ come from the germline V gene. Trimming cost V 5 bases and J 12 bases; bases outside gene matches: 25. CDR3 in DNA: TGTGCCAGCAGCCGAGCGGGAGGGCCCGTCTATATTTTTCTCGGTGGGTACTTC. Its protein is CASSRAGGPVYIFLGGYF.

The genes are TRBV7-9 and TRBJ2-5; no clear D. Trimming cost V 1 base and J 2 bases, with 11 bases left between them. Germline V gene lookup returns CDR1 SEHNR and CDR2 FQNEAQ (reference sequence). The CDR3 consists of 15 residues. The CDR3 DNA is TGTGCCAGCAGCTTAGGGCCAGTCGGGCAAGAGACCCAGTACTTC. It codes for CASSLGPVGQETQYF.

The rearrangement joins TRBV7-8 to TRBJ1-1; D is unclear. CDR1 is SGHVS and CDR2 is FQNEAQ in the germline V gene. The CDR3 is made up of 12 amino acids. The ends were cut back, 5 bases at V and 11 bases at J, with 15 bases in the middle. CDR3 region: CASSTDRPGAFF. The CDR3 DNA reads as TGTGCCAGCAGCACAGACCGCCCTGGGGCTTTCTTT.

The chain combines TRBV7-9 with TRBJ1-2; no reliable D call. Germline V gene lookup returns CDR1 SEHNR and CDR2 FQNEAQ (reference sequence). CDR3 length: 16 residues. V shed 3 bases and J shed 1 base, with 15 bases lying between them. The CDR3 DNA reads as TGTGCCAGCAGCTTCGCCAGCCCAGGTTATAACTATGGCTACACCTTC. Residues: CASSFASPGYNYGYTF.

The rearrangement joins TRBV2 to TRBJ1-1; D is unresolved. The CDR3 extends over 13 amino acids. Trimming left V 1 base short and J 1 base short, with 4 bases between. Per germline, CDR1 SNHLY and CDR2 FYNNEI. The CDR3 nucleotides read TGTGCCAGCAGTGAAGTGGAGAACACTGAAGCTTTCTTT. Protein product: CASSEVENTEAFF.

The genes are TRBV27 and TRBJ2-1; D gene unclear. The germline gives CDR1 MNHEY, CDR2 SMNVEV (reference sequence). CDR3 size: 12 residues. Trimming removed 7 bases at V and 11 bases at J, with 15 bases between. The CDR3 DNA reads TGTGCCAGCAACCACCCCAACCTCCAGCAGTTCTTC. It codes for CASNHPNLQQFF.

Details on this clone: This sample includes further DNA sequences coding for the same CDR3. The gene calls are TRBV7-9 and TRBJ2-7; 8 bases are shared with TRBD2. The CDR3 has 16 residues. The V and J ends lost 1 base and 2 bases, in that order; junction bases with no gene match: 7. CDR1 and CDR2 (germline): SEHNR, FQNEAQ (reference sequence). CDR3: CASSLGLAGSTYEQYF. The CDR3 DNA sequence: TGTGCCAGCAGCTTAGGGCTAGCGGGCTCCACCTACGAGCAGTACTTC.

This clone was found once. V gene TRBV11-2 combines with J gene TRBJ1-2, with a possible D match to TRBD1 (6 bases). Per the germline V gene, CDR1 is SGHAT and CDR2 is FQNNGV. The CDR3 sequence is 18 residues long. The V end lost 4 bases, the J end lost 1 base, and 22 bases lay between the germline ends. In DNA, the CDR3 is TGTGCCAGCAGCTCCCCCCCCCGGGGGGCGACGAGTAACTATGGCTACACCTTC. It codes for CASSSPPRGATSNYGYTF. The variable domain in full, with the rest retrieved from reference TRBV11-2 and TRBJ1-2, is EAGVAQSPRYKIIEKRQSVAFWCNPISGHATLYWYQQILGQGPKLLIQFQNNGVVDDSQLPKDRFSAERLKGVDSTLKIQPAKLEDSAVYLCASSSPPRGATSNYGYTFGSGTRLTVV.

The genes are TRBV7-9 and TRBJ2-2; the match to TRBD1 covers 8 bases. Looked up from germline, CDR1 is SEHNR and CDR2 is FQNEAQ (reference sequence). The CDR3 covers 13 residues. The trim removed 6 bases at V and 6 bases at J, leaving 3 bases unmatched. In DNA, the CDR3 is TGTGCCAGCAGACAGGGGGTCTCCGGGGAGCTGTTTTTT. Amino acids: CASRQGVSGELFF.

The V gene is TRBV14, the J gene TRBJ2-1, with 8 bases lining up with TRBD2. Trimming took 4 bases from V and 10 from J; bases not matched to a gene: 6. CDR1 is SGHDN, CDR2 FVKESK, per germline. This CDR3 is built from 13 residues. In DNA, the CDR3 is TGTGCCAGCAGCCTTTTCCGGACTAGCGAGCAGTTCTTC. Translation: CASSLFRTSEQFF.

This clone appeared a single time. The chain carries TRBV4-1 and TRBJ1-1, with TRBD1 as a possible D gene (5 bases). The CDR3 has 16 residues. V gave up 3 bases and J gave up 3 bases, with 17 bases separating them. Germline V gene sequence: CDR1 MGHRA, CDR2 YSYEKL. The CDR3 DNA follows: TGCGCCAGCAGCCATACACCGGCCCAAGGGGACACTGAAGCTTTCTTT. This sequence encodes CASSHTPAQGDTEAFF.

This sequence joins TRBV4-1 and TRBJ2-7, with 7 positions matching TRBD1. Germline CDR1 MGHRA, CDR2 YSYEKL. The trim removed 0 bases at V and 3 bases at J, leaving 5 bases unmatched. The CDR3 extends over 15 amino acids. CDR3 region: CASSQDSAGGYEQYF. CDR3 coding DNA: TGCGCCAGCAGCCAAGATTCGGCAGGGGGCTACGAGCAGTACTTC.

J is TRBJ2-2 and V is TRBV28, with no clear D. The CDR3 contains 17 residues. V lost 4 bases, J lost 1 base, and 16 bases lay in between. Germline-derived CDR1 and CDR2 are MDHEN and SYDVKM. CDR3 loop: CASSSILLRENTGELFF. In DNA form, the CDR3 reads TGTGCCAGCAGTTCCATACTCCTAAGGGAGAACACCGGGGAGCTGTTTTTT.

The genes are TRBV19 and TRBJ2-1; 9 bases align to TRBD1. V was clipped by 10 bases and J by 2 bases; unmatched bases: 3. The CDR3 loop spans 13 amino acids. CDR1 and CDR2 (germline): LNHDA, SQIVND (reference sequence). CDR3 nucleotide sequence: TGTGCCACCGGGGACAGGGCCTACAATGAGCAGTTCTTC. Residues: CATGDRAYNEQFF.